The text below deals with one T cell receptor beta chain. Its target is not known. These data come from a study of lymphopenia after photon versus proton radiotherapy. The study's findings and limits: Relative stability marked proton patients; photon patients lost diversity and naive cells.

Generated by immunoSEQ multiplex PCR, the TCRdb table keeps only in-frame clones and is missing some. The table shows fewer than 70,000 clones, with about 87% occurring only once. Trimming removed 5 bases at V and 10 bases at J, with 19 bases between. Per germline, CDR1 SGHTA and CDR2 FQGNSA. The CDR3 is 14 residues long. The sequences come from peripheral blood, collected from a patient treated with proton-based radiotherapy. The rearrangement uses TRBV7-2 and TRBJ2-3; D unclear. This receptor was identified in a man of 80 years or more with esophageal cancer. CDR3 residues: CASSPVAAVAAQYF. The CDR3 nucleotides read TGTGCCAGCAGCCCAGTCGCGGCCGTCGCGGCGCAGTATTTT.